What follows describes a single T cell receptor beta chain. These data originate in a study of blood T cell repertoires in COVID-19. Turning to the study itself: Collection of acute and convalescent COVID-19 samples took place in the United States, Italy and Spain. PBMCs, B-cell-depleted T cells, or T cells were the source of the cDNA or gDNA that made up the material.

CDR3 length: 18 residues. With 2 bases clipped from V and 5 bases from J, the junction kept 13 bases outside the gene matches. Germline CDR1 reads MNHEY; CDR2 reads SMNVEV (reference sequence). Authors' methods: It was from reference gene primer amplification that nucleated cell counts were estimated. Clones were sequenced by immunoSEQ multiplex PCR, and TCRdb holds only the in-frame ones, with some missing. Clone size and V and J calls were adopted from that table, with D and trimming inferred from the DNA. The data show about 170,000 clones, with more than 75% seen just once and around 1.9% held by the top ten.

The source material was peripheral blood. The chain has TRBV27 and TRBJ1-3, with 9 bases that match TRBD1. This TCR was recovered from a man aged 45-65 years who had recovered from COVID-19. This CDR3 reads CASSLGGQGDVSRNTIYF. CDR3 coding DNA: TGTGCCAGCAGTTTAGGGGGACAGGGCGACGTTAGTCGAAACACCATATATTTT.